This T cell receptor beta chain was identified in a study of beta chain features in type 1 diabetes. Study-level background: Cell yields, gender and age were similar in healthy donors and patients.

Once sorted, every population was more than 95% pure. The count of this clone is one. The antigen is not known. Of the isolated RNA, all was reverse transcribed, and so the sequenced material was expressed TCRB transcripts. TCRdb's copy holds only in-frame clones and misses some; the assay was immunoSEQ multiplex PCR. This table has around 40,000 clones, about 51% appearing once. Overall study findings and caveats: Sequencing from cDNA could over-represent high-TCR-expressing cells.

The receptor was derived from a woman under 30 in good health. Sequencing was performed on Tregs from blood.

CDR3 sequence reads: CASSPSPTDRGRSTEAFF. CDR3 coding DNA: TGTGCCAGCAGCCCTAGCCCTACAGACAGGGGGCGGTCCACTGAAGCTTTCTTT. The chain carries TRBV7-9 and TRBJ1-1; 10 bases are shared with TRBD1. Germline-derived CDR1 and CDR2 are SEHNR and FQNEAQ (reference sequence). Germline trimming cut 5 bases from V and 4 bases from J; bases unmatched to any gene: 16. This CDR3 has 18 amino acids.